The sequence of this TCR beta chain was determined in a study of shared T cell receptors in the human thymus. The assay was immunoSEQ multiplex PCR, and TCRdb's table has in-frame clones only and misses some. The data hold more than 550,000 clones, with over 75% observed a single time. These sequences were also reported in another study, on human thymus T cells. Per that paper: Surgeons resected thymus tissue during corrective heart surgery. Biased V and J segment usage appeared in thymus and peripheral blood. A high degree of thymic repertoire overlap among unrelated individuals was reported in related research.

This sequence originates from a girl in the first two years of life with a congenital heart defect. Sequencing used thymocytes.

The CDR3 nucleotides are TGCGCCAGCAGAGCCAACAGGGTCCGGGCGGATGCAACTAATGAAAAACTGTTTTTT. Translated: CASRANRVRADATNEKLFF. The genes are TRBV5-1 and TRBJ1-4; D might be TRBD1 (6 bases). This CDR3 region has 19 residues. V shed 5 bases and J shed 0 bases, with 23 bases lying between them. Germline CDR1 SGHRS, CDR2 YFSETQ.